The clone carrying this T cell receptor (beta chain) was seen a single time. The antigen is unknown. V dropped 8 bases and J dropped 10 bases, with 17 bases sitting between them. The CDR3 length is 13 residues. Germline assignment: CDR1 MNHEY and CDR2 SVGAGI. This record belongs to a study of T cells in tumors after PD-1 blockade. For the study at large: Daily vismodegib 150 mg continued in a subset of anti-PD-1-treated patients. Study-wide points: Most post-therapy expanded exhausted CD8+ clones were new, undetected before treatment. Blood contained 35% to 50% of the tumor's TCR clonotypes.

Libraries were prepared by immunoSEQ multiplex PCR; TCRdb keeps only in-frame clonotypes and omits some of them. The data hold about 4,900 clones, with approximately 70% observed a single time. Sequenced material: tumor tissue, taken before anti-PD-1 treatment. The TCR sequence derives from a human donor with cutaneous squamous cell carcinoma. J is TRBJ2-2 and V is TRBV6-5; tentatively, D is TRBD1 (5 bases). DNA for the CDR3: TGTGCCAGCCAAGGGGCAGACGGCGCGGAGCTGTTTTTT. This translates into CASQGADGAELFF.